The 10 T cell receptor beta chains given below trace back to one sample, sequenced in a study of T cells in Graves' hyperthyroidism and ophthalmopathy. Researchers took RNA transcripts and amplified the TCR beta CDR3 regions from them. Initially, a first-round RT-PCR of the TCR CDR3 employed the HTBI primer set. TCRdb redid the calling of the multiplex PCR reads with MiXCR, one entry per CDR3 protein. The top ten hold around 10% of the sample, which has 800,000 or so distinct CDR3 sequences, 35% to 40% seen once. Sequences were obtained from blood. These receptors came from a man aged 18 to 29 with Graves' hyperthyroidism.

The table lists this clonotype with many counts. The chain employs TRBV6-1 and TRBJ1-2; a possible D gene is TRBD1 (5 bases). Germline values: CDR1 MNHNS, CDR2 SASEGT. This CDR3 is built from 14 residues. The V end was cut by 3 bases, the J end by 2 bases, with 10 bases between. CDR3 loop: CASSEGPGNYGYTF. The CDR3 nucleotides read TGTGCCAGCAGTGAGGGACCGGGAAACTATGGCTACACCTTC.

This clonotype has just a few counts. The chain joins TRBV5-1 to TRBJ1-1; D gene uncertain. The CDR3 length is 14 residues. From germline, CDR1 is SGHRS and CDR2 YFSETQ. V was pared by 1 base and J by 1 base, with 8 bases between. CDR3 loop: CASSLSPTNTEAFF. In DNA, the CDR3 is TGCGCCAGCAGCTTGAGTCCGACGAACACTGAAGCTTTCTTT.

This clonotype was detected ten times or more. The chain is built from TRBV29-1 and TRBJ2-2; no clear D gene. Germline V lookup: CDR1 SQVTM, CDR2 ANQGSEA. The germline V and J ends were trimmed by 4 bases and 2 bases, with 8 bases remaining between them. CDR3 length equals 13 residues. CDR3 nucleotide sequence: TGCAGCGTTGGTGACTCTAACACCGGGGAGCTGTTTTTT. Amino acids: CSVGDSNTGELFF.

The rearrangement joins TRBV24-1 to TRBJ2-1; 14 bases align to TRBD2. There are 15 residues in the CDR3. The germline CDR1 and CDR2 sequences are KGHDR and SFDVKD. Trimming removed 3 bases from V and 9 bases from J; junction bases left unmatched: 3. The CDR3 loop reads CATSDIGLAGGEQFF. CDR3 DNA sequence: TGTGCCACCAGTGATATCGGACTAGCGGGAGGTGAGCAGTTCTTC.

At least ten counts were recorded for this clonotype. V gene TRBV7-9 combines with J gene TRBJ2-5; 7 bases agree with TRBD1. V shed 3 bases and J 0 bases; nucleotides not matched to a gene: 4. The CDR3 is 15 amino acids. CDR1 and CDR2 (germline): SEHNR, FQNEAQ (reference sequence). CDR3 nucleotides: TGTGCCAGCAGCTTCACCGGGACAGACCAAGAGACCCAGTACTTC. As protein: CASSFTGTDQETQYF.

The chain links TRBV12-3 or TRBV12-4 to TRBJ2-2; 7 positions agree with TRBD1. J lost 6 bases, V lost 1 base, and 2 bases had no gene match. This CDR3 contains 14 residues. CDR3 residues: CASSLGTGPGELFF. The CDR3 DNA follows: TGTGCCAGCAGTTTAGGGACAGGCCCCGGGGAGCTGTTTTTT.

The rearrangement joins TRBV29-1 to TRBJ2-1; 8 positions match TRBD2. In germline, CDR1 is SQVTM, CDR2 ANQGSEA. There are 13 residues in the CDR3. V lost 7 bases, J lost 0 bases, and 2 bases stayed unmatched. CDR3 sequence: CSGGGSSYNEQFF. The CDR3 nucleotides are TGCAGCGGCGGGGGGAGCTCCTACAATGAGCAGTTCTTC.

V gene TRBV20-1 combines with J gene TRBJ2-5; a possible D gene is TRBD1 (6 bases). Trimming stripped 3 bases from V and 5 bases from J, with 22 bases between. Germline V gene lookup returns CDR1 DFQATT and CDR2 SNEGSKA (reference sequence). The CDR3 is made up of 16 amino acids. The CDR3 is CSASSLLRQGWETQYF. The CDR3 DNA is TGCAGTGCTAGTTCCCTTCTGAGGCAGGGGTGGGAGACCCAGTACTTC.

This chain uses TRBV4-1 with TRBJ1-5, with a tentative D call TRBD1 (5 bases). This CDR3 has 16 amino acids. The V end was cut by 0 bases, the J end by 0 bases, with 9 bases between. Germline CDR1 is MGHRA and CDR2 is YSYEKL. The CDR3 nucleotides are TGCGCCAGCAGCCAAGACAGGACATATAGCAATCAGCCCCAGCATTTT. The encoded protein is CASSQDRTYSNQPQHF.

There are many counts of this clonotype. For the CDR3, the DNA is TGTGCCAGTAGACCGACGGGCTCTGGAAACACCATATATTTT. This gives the protein CASRPTGSGNTIYF. The chain employs TRBV19 and TRBJ1-3; no firm D call. The germline gives CDR1 LNHDA, CDR2 SQIVND (reference sequence). The CDR3 contains 14 residues. Trimming removed 6 bases at V and 0 bases at J, with 9 bases between.